The 14 T cell receptor beta chains reported below all come from one sample, sequenced in a study of T cell changes during pregnancy in multiple sclerosis (dated by TCRdb to between 2018 and 2021). Receptor libraries were prepared by the immunoSEQ multiplex PCR assay. Entries here come from immuneACCESS through TCRdb and include only in-frame sequences with V and J called. Some clones fail to appear in such tables; in the studies checked, an unresolved V gene covers under half of the shortfall, and the cause of the remainder is unknown. Present in this sample are 100,000 or so clones, about 93% of which were seen just once. The ten largest make up more than 1.5% of the sample. Sample: peripheral blood, taken after pregnancy. The receptors here all came from a female donor in good health, enrolled as a control in a pregnancy study.

CDR3 nucleotides: TGTGCCAGTAGCGGGAGGGTGAGAGATACGCAGTATTTT. This sequence encodes CASSGRVRDTQYF. The chain joins TRBV19 to TRBJ2-3; 8 positions agree with TRBD2. In germline, CDR1 is LNHDA, CDR2 SQIVND (reference sequence). J lost 5 bases, V lost 6 bases, and 4 bases had no gene match. The CDR3 loop spans 13 amino acids. Based on the CDR3 plus reference TRBV19 and TRBJ2-3, the full variable domain is DGGITQSPKYLFRKEGQNVTLSCEQNLNHDAMYWYRQDPGQGLRLIYYSQIVNDFQKGDIAEGYSVSREKKESFPLTVTSAQKNPTAFYLCASSGRVRDTQYFGPGTRLTVL.

This chain uses TRBV25-1 with TRBJ1-4, with 7 bases identical to TRBD1. The CDR3 length is 14 residues. Germline assignment: CDR1 MGHDK and CDR2 SYGVNS. J lost 10 bases, V lost 3 bases, and 8 bases had no gene match. The CDR3 region is CASSDPTGTGKLFF. The CDR3 bases are TGTGCCAGCAGTGACCCGACAGGGACGGGAAAACTGTTTTTT.

V usage is TRBV6-5 and J usage is TRBJ1-5, with D perhaps TRBD1 (6 bases). The CDR3 runs 14 residues. The germline V gene encodes CDR1 MNHEY and CDR2 SVGAGI. Trimming cost V 4 bases and J 4 bases, with 11 bases left between them. The CDR3 region has the DNA TGTGCCAGCAGTTCTGGACAGCCAAATCAGCCCCAGCATTTT. It codes for CASSSGQPNQPQHF.

The chain has TRBV13 and TRBJ1-2; the D gene is possibly TRBD1 (6 bases). Germline V CDR1 and CDR2: PRHDT, FYEKMQ (reference sequence). There are 15 residues in the CDR3. With 7 bases removed from V and 7 bases from J, the gap between germline ends came to 22 bases. The CDR3 loop is CASTQAPDRLGGYTF. The CDR3 DNA is TGTGCCAGCACCCAGGCCCCGGACAGACTGGGTGGCTACACCTTC.

The V gene is TRBV5-1, the J gene TRBJ2-1; D possibly corresponds to TRBD1 (5 bases). CDR1 is SGHRS, CDR2 YFSETQ, per germline. Trimming stripped 0 bases from V and 0 bases from J, with 10 bases between. The CDR3 is made up of 16 amino acids. The CDR3 bases are TGCGCCAGCAGCTTGGAGGGGCGGAGCTCCTACAATGAGCAGTTCTTC. This codes for CASSLEGRSSYNEQFF.

The V gene is TRBV7-2, the J gene TRBJ1-4; 11 positions match TRBD1. Trimming took 5 bases from V and 6 from J; bases not matched to a gene: 8. Germline CDR1 and CDR2: SGHTA and FQGNSA. This CDR3 spans 16 amino acids. CDR3 residues: CASSRPPGQGDEKLFF. For the CDR3, the DNA is TGTGCCAGCAGCCGTCCCCCGGGACAGGGGGATGAAAAACTGTTTTTT.

The chain has TRBV28 and TRBJ1-5; unclear D gene. Trimming stripped 2 bases from V and 3 bases from J, with 8 bases between. The germline CDR1 and CDR2 sequences are MDHEN and SYDVKM. This CDR3 contains 14 residues. CDR3 DNA: TGTGCCAGCAGTTTAGTACTAAACAATCAGCCCCAGCATTTT. Residues: CASSLVLNNQPQHF.

This clone was seen a single time. V usage is TRBV28 and J usage is TRBJ1-1; 7 bases are a match to TRBD1. Per germline, CDR1 MDHEN and CDR2 SYDVKM. This CDR3 comprises 13 residues. With V trimmed by 8 bases and J by 0 bases, 3 bases remained unmatched. In DNA, the CDR3 is TGTGCCAGCGGGGACAGTTTGAACACTGAAGCTTTCTTT. Amino acid sequence: CASGDSLNTEAFF.

This chain links TRBV2 with TRBJ2-1; 7 nucleotides agree with TRBD2. CDR3 size: 15 residues. Germline assignment: CDR1 SNHLY and CDR2 FYNNEI. The trim removed 6 bases at V and 8 bases at J, leaving 13 bases unmatched. In DNA form, the CDR3 reads TGTGCCAGCAGCGCTCAGACTAGTCGGGAGGATGAGCAGTTCTTC. Protein sequence: CASSAQTSREDEQFF. The complete variable domain, with remaining parts taken from reference TRBV2 and TRBJ2-1, reads EPEVTQTPSHQVTQMGQEVILRCVPISNHLYFYWYRQILGQKVEFLVSFYNNEISEKSEIFDDQFSVERPDGSNFTLKIRSTKLEDSAMYFCASSAQTSREDEQFFGPGTRLTVL.

The chain combines TRBV28 with TRBJ2-6; 7 bases map to TRBD1. Germline assignment: CDR1 MDHEN and CDR2 SYDVKM. The V gene end was trimmed by 6 bases and the J gene end by 0 bases; junction bases not matched to a gene: 11. The CDR3 is 18 residues long. The CDR3 DNA sequence: TGTGCCAGCAGACGCCCGGGACAGTCTTTCTCTGGGGCCAACGTCCTGACTTTC. This gives the protein CASRRPGQSFSGANVLTF.

The chain employs TRBV11-2 and TRBJ2-1; D gene ambiguous. The length of the CDR3 is 12 residues. Germline CDR1 and CDR2: SGHAT and FQNNGV. Trimming left V 3 bases short and J 3 bases short, with 3 bases between. The CDR3 is CASSFSYNEQFF. CDR3 coding DNA: TGTGCCAGCAGCTTTAGCTACAATGAGCAGTTCTTC.

V gene TRBV5-1 combines with J gene TRBJ1-2, with D possibly TRBD1 on 5 matching bases. Looked up from germline, CDR1 is SGHRS and CDR2 is YFSETQ. V was shortened by 4 bases and J by 7 bases, with 17 bases between the two germline ends. The CDR3 spans 14 residues. CDR3 sequence: CASSPTDRSGGYTF. The CDR3 DNA sequence: TGCGCCAGCAGCCCAACCGACAGATCAGGTGGCTACACCTTC.

The genes are TRBV19 and TRBJ2-5; the match to TRBD1 covers 9 bases. The trim removed 5 bases at V and 5 bases at J, leaving 6 bases unmatched. This CDR3 has 14 amino acids. CDR1 and CDR2 (germline): LNHDA, SQIVND (reference sequence). The CDR3: CASSPWDREETQYF. The CDR3 DNA follows: TGTGCCAGTAGTCCATGGGACAGGGAGGAGACCCAGTACTTC.

V is TRBV7-2 and J is TRBJ2-4; D is possibly TRBD2 (5 bases). V lost 8 bases to trimming and J lost 6 bases, with 11 bases between them. There are 12 residues in the CDR3. In germline, CDR1 is SGHTA, CDR2 FQGNSA. The CDR3 here is CASSTRANIQYF. CDR3 DNA sequence: TGTGCCAGCTCGACGAGGGCAAACATTCAGTACTTC.